This T cell receptor (beta chain) was sequenced for a study of blood T cell repertoires in COVID-19. Study details: Whether acute or convalescent, the COVID-19 samples came from the United States, Italy and Spain. The analysed material was cDNA or gDNA that came from T cells, B-cell-depleted T cells, or PBMCs.

Original data processing: Amplification of reference gene primers was used by the study to estimate nucleated cell counts. Assay: immunoSEQ multiplex PCR; the TCRdb copy retains only in-frame clones and omits some. V, J and clone size were drawn from that table, and D and trimming were deduced from the DNA. The sample yields around 98,000 clones, nearly 90% seen once. Germline CDR1 reads KGHSH; CDR2 reads LQKENI. This CDR3 contains 14 residues. V was trimmed by 3 bases and J by 3 bases, leaving 11 bases between them. Sequenced: peripheral blood. J is TRBJ1-2 and V is TRBV18; weak D call: TRBD1 (5 bases). This clonotype was sampled from a man between 65 and 79 years old with acute or convalescent COVID-19. The DNA for the CDR3 is TGTGCCAGCTCACCGGGACTCTCTGACTATGGCTACACCTTC. Residues: CASSPGLSDYGYTF.